The present TCR beta chain was sequenced within a study of PD-L1 blockade in urothelial cancer. Study at large: Male sex and bladder-origin urothelial cancer were recorded for about 85% of the roughly 29 patients.

The time point was: pretreatment peripheral blood. Metastatic or locally advanced urothelial carcinoma was present in the patients. All patients handed over anywhere from 1 to 8 samples, pretreatment and on-treatment. Clones were read by immunoSEQ multiplex PCR, and TCRdb kept only the in-frame ones, dropping some. Altogether 70,000 or so clones are present, 90% being singletons, with the ten largest covering more than 3.5%. The CDR3 has 14 amino acids. Germline V gene sequence: CDR1 SGHRS, CDR2 YFSETQ. Trimming at V came to 4 bases and at J to 5 bases, leaving 2 bases not matched to a gene. This TCR derives from a man in his 70s with urothelial cancer. The source material was PBMCs, sampled around atezolizumab (anti-PD-L1) treatment. This sequence joins TRBV5-1 and TRBJ2-1, with 11 bases matching TRBD1. The CDR3 loop is CASSPGQGDNEQFF. The DNA for the CDR3 is TGCGCCAGCAGCCCGGGACAGGGGGACAATGAGCAGTTCTTC.